These T cell receptor beta chains were read from a single sample in a study of blood T cell repertoires in COVID-19. Generated by immunoSEQ multiplex PCR, the TCRdb table keeps only in-frame clones and is missing some. The table includes roughly 50,000 clones, roughly 90% detected once. Sequenced sample: peripheral blood. These TCRs come from an elderly man with acute or convalescent COVID-19. CDR3s include the opening cysteine and the closing phenylalanine or tryptophan. The order of the fields is J gene, D gene, clone size, V gene, CDR3 protein, CDR3 DNA. The D gene is left open where the match is weak. For some rows the clone size is stated as once, few or many, or as a class when expanded; others skip it.

>TRBJ2-7|TRBD1|.|TRBV19
CASEDRGYEQYF
TGTGCCAGCGAGGACAGGGGGTACGAGCAGTACTTC
>TRBJ1-1|.|.|TRBV5-6
CASSLEYPAEAFF
TGTGCCAGCAGCTTGGAATATCCGGCTGAAGCTTTCTTT
>TRBJ2-1|TRBD1|.|TRBV7-3
CASSPGTGGYNEQFF
TGTGCCAGCAGCCCGGGGACAGGGGGCTACAATGAGCAGTTCTTC
>TRBJ2-6|.|.|TRBV30
CACDPRGANVLTF
TGTGCCTGCGACCCTAGGGGGGCCAACGTCCTGACTTTC
>TRBJ1-2|.|.|TRBV19
CASSLEGRTGYTF
TGTGCCAGTAGTCTAGAAGGGAGGACCGGCTACACCTTC
>TRBJ2-3|TRBD1|.|TRBV7-9
CASSSPRDRTTDTQYF
TGTGCCAGCAGCTCACCCCGGGACAGGACCACAGATACGCAGTATTTT
>TRBJ1-2|.|.|TRBV7-9
CASSLAEAVGGYTF
TGTGCCAGCAGCTTGGCCGAGGCAGTAGGCGGCTACACCTTC
>TRBJ1-3|TRBD1|few|TRBV3-1/TRBV3-2
CASGRGGQGPGNTIYF
TGTGCCAGCGGCCGAGGGGGACAGGGGCCCGGAAACACCATATATTTT
>TRBJ1-2|TRBD1|.|TRBV5-4
CASSLQGRGYTF
TGTGCCAGCAGCCTACAGGGGAGGGGCTACACCTTC
>TRBJ2-1|TRBD1|.|TRBV15
CATSRDPGGTQLSYNEQFF
TGTGCCACCAGCAGAGATCCAGGGGGCACTCAACTCTCCTACAATGAGCAGTTCTTC
>TRBJ1-4|.|.|TRBV6-6
CASSYIGGVSEKLFF
TGTGCCAGCAGTTACATTGGGGGGGTGAGTGAAAAACTGTTTTTT
>TRBJ2-1|TRBD2|.|TRBV18
CASSPSGGQRNEQFF
TGTGCCAGCTCCCCATCGGGGGGGCAGAGGAATGAGCAGTTCTTC
>TRBJ1-5|.|.|TRBV6-5
CASSGGGRVNQPQHF
TGTGCCAGCTCCGGGGGGGGGCGCGTCAATCAGCCCCAGCATTTT
>TRBJ1-4|.|.|TRBV11-2
CASSLDLPGANEKLFF
TGTGCCAGCAGCTTAGATTTGCCAGGGGCTAATGAAAAACTGTTTTTT
>TRBJ1-1|TRBD1|.|TRBV29-1
CSAIQGARTEAFF
TGCAGCGCAATACAGGGGGCGCGGACTGAAGCTTTCTTT
>TRBJ1-5|TRBD1|.|TRBV28
CASSRDRGAVPQHF
TGTGCCAGCAGCCGAGACAGGGGTGCTGTGCCCCAGCATTTT
>TRBJ2-4|.|.|TRBV12-2
CVPPRGDKGEGGLAKNIQYF
TGTGTCCCCCCTCGCGGGGACAAGGGGGAGGGTGGTTTAGCCAAAAACATTCAGTACTTC
>TRBJ1-3|TRBD1|.|TRBV6-4
CASRPKLGQANSGNTIYF
TGTGCCAGCAGACCCAAATTAGGACAGGCCAACTCTGGAAACACCATATATTTT
>TRBJ1-1|.|.|TRBV5-1
CASSRDFLARNTEAFF
TGCGCCAGCAGCCGGGACTTCCTCGCCCGGAACACTGAAGCTTTCTTT
>TRBJ2-7|.|.|TRBV27
CASSFSRGRREQYF
TGTGCCAGCAGTTTTTCCAGGGGCCGAAGGGAGCAGTACTTC
>TRBJ1-4|.|.|TRBV7-9
CASRSGANEKLFF
TGTGCCAGCAGGTCTGGGGCAAATGAAAAACTGTTTTTT
>TRBJ2-7|.|.|TRBV25-1
CASGPLGSTYEQYF
TGTGCCAGCGGCCCCCTAGGCAGCACCTACGAGCAGTACTTC
>TRBJ1-5|.|.|TRBV15
CATSRETAGRNQPQHF
TGTGCCACCAGCAGAGAAACTGCAGGGCGTAATCAGCCCCAGCATTTT
>TRBJ2-1|.|.|TRBV6-5
CASSYSPRSYNEQFF
TGTGCCAGCAGTTACTCCCCCCGTTCCTACAATGAGCAGTTCTTC
>TRBJ1-1|.|.|TRBV5-1
CASSPRGTATEAFF
TGCGCCAGCAGCCCACGCGGGACGGCCACTGAAGCTTTCTTT
>TRBJ2-1|TRBD2|.|TRBV5-1
CASSSGLAGGYEQFF
TGCGCCAGCAGCTCCGGACTAGCGGGGGGGTATGAGCAGTTCTTC
>TRBJ2-3|TRBD1|.|TRBV19
CASSQRQGIDTQYF
TGTGCCAGTAGTCAGAGACAGGGGATAGATACGCAGTATTTT
>TRBJ1-4|.|few|TRBV19
CASSPPTATNEKLFF
TGTGCCAGTAGTCCACCGACAGCAACTAATGAAAAACTGTTTTTT
>TRBJ1-5|.|.|TRBV10-3
CAISDGNQPQHF
TGTGCCATCAGTGACGGCAATCAGCCCCAGCATTTT
>TRBJ2-1|.|.|TRBV14
CASSQGGWEFF
TGTGCCAGCAGCCAAGGGGGCTGGGAGTTCTTC
>TRBJ1-5|.|.|TRBV27
CASNELGAQSNQPQHF
TGTGCCAGCAACGAGCTGGGGGCGCAAAGCAATCAGCCCCAGCATTTT
>TRBJ1-4|.|.|TRBV5-1
CASSLAGVNEKLFF
TGCGCCAGCAGCTTGGCAGGGGTAAATGAAAAACTGTTTTTT
>TRBJ2-7|.|.|TRBV27
CASSQIPETAEQYF
TGTGCCAGCAGTCAGATCCCAGAAACCGCCGAGCAGTACTTC
>TRBJ2-3|TRBD2|.|TRBV29-1
CSVARGGGDTQYF
TGCAGCGTTGCGCGGGGGGGTGGAGATACGCAGTATTTT
>TRBJ1-2|TRBD1|.|TRBV20-1
CSAGQGYGYTF
TGCAGTGCCGGACAGGGATATGGCTACACCTTC
>TRBJ2-5|.|.|TRBV4-1
CASSQDRRRGGLQETQYF
TGCGCCAGCAGCCAAGATCGCCGCCGAGGGGGTCTCCAAGAGACCCAGTACTTC
>TRBJ2-2|TRBD1|.|TRBV5-1
CASSFGQGANTGELFF
TGCGCCAGCAGCTTCGGACAGGGCGCGAACACCGGGGAGCTGTTTTTT
>TRBJ2-5|TRBD1|.|TRBV6-6
CASSPQGASKPKETQYF
TGTGCCAGCAGTCCACAGGGGGCCAGCAAGCCAAAAGAGACCCAGTACTTC
>TRBJ2-1|TRBD2|.|TRBV9
CASSDGLAAYNEQFF
TGTGCCAGCAGCGACGGACTAGCGGCCTACAATGAGCAGTTCTTC
>TRBJ1-4|.|.|TRBV30
CAWSEIEEKLFF
TGTGCCTGGAGTGAAATTGAGGAAAAACTGTTTTTT
>TRBJ2-5|.|.|TRBV10-1
CASSAGGQETQYF
TGCGCCAGCAGTGCCGGGGGTCAAGAGACCCAGTACTTC